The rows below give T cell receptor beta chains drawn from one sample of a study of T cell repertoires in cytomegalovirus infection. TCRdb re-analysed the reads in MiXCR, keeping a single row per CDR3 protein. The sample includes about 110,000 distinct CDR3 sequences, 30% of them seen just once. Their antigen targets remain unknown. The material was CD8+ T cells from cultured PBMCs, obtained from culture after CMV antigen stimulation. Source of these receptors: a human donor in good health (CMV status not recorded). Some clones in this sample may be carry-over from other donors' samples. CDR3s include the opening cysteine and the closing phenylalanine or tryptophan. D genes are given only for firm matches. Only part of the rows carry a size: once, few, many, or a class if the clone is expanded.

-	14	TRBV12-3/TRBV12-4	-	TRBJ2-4	TGTGCCAGCAGTTTACGGATAGCCAAAAACATTCAGTACTTC	CASSLRIAKNIQYF
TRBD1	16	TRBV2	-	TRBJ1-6	TGTGCCAGCAGTCCCGACAGGGCCCCTTGGAATTCACCCCTCCACTTT	CASSPDRAPWNSPLHF
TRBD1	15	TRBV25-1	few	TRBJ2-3	TGTGCCAGATTCCTACTCGACAGGGACACAGATACGCAGTATTTT	CARFLLDRDTDTQYF
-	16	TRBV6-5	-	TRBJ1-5	TGTGCCAGCAGTTCCTTAAGGGGAAGTGGCAATCAGCCCCAGCATTTT	CASSSLRGSGNQPQHF
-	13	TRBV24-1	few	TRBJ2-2	TGTGCCATCGGAGAAGGAGAGCACGGGGAGCTGTTTTTT	CAIGEGEHGELFF
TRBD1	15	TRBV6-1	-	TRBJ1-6	TGTGCCAGCAGTGCAGGACAGGGGATCGCTTCACCCCTCCACTTT	CASSAGQGIASPLHF
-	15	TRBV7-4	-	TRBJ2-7	TGTGCCAGCAGCTTAGCCCGAGCGGCGGATTACGAGCAGTACTTC	CASSLARAADYEQYF
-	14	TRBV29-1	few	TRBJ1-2	TGCAGCGTTGTGTCGGGGAGTGACGGAGGTGGCTACACCTTC	CSVVSGSDGGGYTF
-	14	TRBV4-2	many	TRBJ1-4	TGTGCCAGCAGCCAACAGACAAGTAATGAAAAACTGTTTTTT	CASSQQTSNEKLFF
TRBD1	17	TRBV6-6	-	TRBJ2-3	TGTGCCAGCAGTTCCACGAGTCGGGACAGGTCCAGAGATACGCAGTATTTT	CASSSTSRDRSRDTQYF
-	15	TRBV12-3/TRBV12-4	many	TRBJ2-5	TGTGCCAGCAGTTTTTGGCAGGGAAGCCAAGAGACCCAGTACTTC	CASSFWQGSQETQYF
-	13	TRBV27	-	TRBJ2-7	TGTGCCAGCAGCTCATTTGGGGGCTACGAGCAGTACTTC	CASSSFGGYEQYF
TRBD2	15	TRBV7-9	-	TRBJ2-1	TGTGCCAGCAGCTTAGGGGGCGGGGGGGGGGATGAGCAGTTCTTC	CASSLGGGGGDEQFF
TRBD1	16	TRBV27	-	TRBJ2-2	TGTGCCAGCAGTGGACAGGGGGCTAGGAGTGGCGGGGAGCTGTTTTTT	CASSGQGARSGGELFF
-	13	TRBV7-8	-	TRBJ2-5	TGTGCCAGCAGCTGGGATGGCCAAGAGACCCAGTACTTC	CASSWDGQETQYF
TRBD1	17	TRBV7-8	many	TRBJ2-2	TGTGCCAGCAGCTTAGCGTGGCAGGGGGCTATCACCGGGGAGCTGTTTTTT	CASSLAWQGAITGELFF
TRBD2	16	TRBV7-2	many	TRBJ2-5	TGTGCCAGCAGCTTAGCTAGCGGGGGTCTCCAAGAGACCCAGTACTTC	CASSLASGGLQETQYF
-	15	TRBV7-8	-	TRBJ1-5	TGTGCCAGCAGCCCATTCGGGGGGGGCAATCAGCCCCAGCATTTT	CASSPFGGGNQPQHF
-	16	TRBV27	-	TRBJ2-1	TGTGCCAGCAGTTTTATGTACAGGGCGGACTACAATGAGCAGTTCTTC	CASSFMYRADYNEQFF
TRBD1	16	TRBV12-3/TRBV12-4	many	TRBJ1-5	TGTGCCAGCAGCGGACAGGGGGTTCGGGGCAATCAGCCCCAGCATTTT	CASSGQGVRGNQPQHF
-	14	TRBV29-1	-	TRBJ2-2	TGCAGCGTGGAGGGAGTCATAAACACCGGGGAGCTGTTTTTT	CSVEGVINTGELFF
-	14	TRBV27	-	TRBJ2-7	TGTGCCAGCAGTTTGGCTTGGAGGGGTTACGAGCAGTACTTC	CASSLAWRGYEQYF
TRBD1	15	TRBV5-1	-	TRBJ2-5	TGCGCCAGCAGCTCCAGACAGGGGAACGGAGAGACCCAGTACTTC	CASSSRQGNGETQYF
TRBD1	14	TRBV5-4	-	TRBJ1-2	TGTGCCAGCAGCTCCGGGACAGGGCAATATGGCTACACCTTC	CASSSGTGQYGYTF
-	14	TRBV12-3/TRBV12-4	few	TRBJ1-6	TGTGCCAGCAGTTTCGCCAGGGGAGGTTCACCCCTCCACTTT	CASSFARGGSPLHF
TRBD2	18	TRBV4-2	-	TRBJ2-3	TGTGCCAGCAGCCCCCGACTAGCGGGGGGCCTCGAGGAGGATACGCAGTATTTT	CASSPRLAGGLEEDTQYF
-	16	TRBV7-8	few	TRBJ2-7	TGTGCCAGCAGCTTAGTTCCGGGGATGGACTCCTACGAGCAGTACTTC	CASSLVPGMDSYEQYF
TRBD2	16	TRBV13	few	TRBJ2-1	TGTGCCAGCAGCTTAAGTAGCGGGGGCCCCTACAATGAGCAGTTCTTC	CASSLSSGGPYNEQFF
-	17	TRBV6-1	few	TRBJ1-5	TGTGCCAGCAGTGCCGGGACCCGCCTTAATAGCAATCAGCCCCAGCATTTT	CASSAGTRLNSNQPQHF
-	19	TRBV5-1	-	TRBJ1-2	TGCGCCAGCAGCTTGGAATCGCCGCAGACATATAACACGAAGTATGGCTACACCTTC	CASSLESPQTYNTKYGYTF
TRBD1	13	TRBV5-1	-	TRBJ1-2	TGCGCCAGCAGCGGGGGACAGGGAGATGGCTACACCTTC	CASSGGQGDGYTF
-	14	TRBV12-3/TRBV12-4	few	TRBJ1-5	TGTGCCAGCAGTTCTAACTGGGGCAATCAGCCCCAGCATTTT	CASSSNWGNQPQHF
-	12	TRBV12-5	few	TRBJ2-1	TGTGCTAGTGGCCATGCAGGGTACGAGCAGTTCTTC	CASGHAGYEQFF
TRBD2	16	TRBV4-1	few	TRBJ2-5	TGCGCCAGCAGCCACCTAGGACTAGCGGCCACAGAGACCCAGTACTTC	CASSHLGLAATETQYF
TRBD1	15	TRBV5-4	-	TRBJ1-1	TGTGCCAGCAGCCTTTACGGGACAGCGAACACTGAAGCTTTCTTT	CASSLYGTANTEAFF
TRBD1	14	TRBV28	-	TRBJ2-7	TGTGCCAGCGGGGATGGGACAGGGGGAAACGAGCAGTACTTC	CASGDGTGGNEQYF
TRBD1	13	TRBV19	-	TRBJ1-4	TGTGCCAGTACGGGACAGCGGGATGAAAAACTGTTTTTT	CASTGQRDEKLFF
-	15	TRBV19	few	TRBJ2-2	TGTGCCAGTAGTATGAGGGGGTCGCGGACCGGGGAGCTGTTTTTT	CASSMRGSRTGELFF
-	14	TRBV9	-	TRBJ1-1	TGTGCCAGCAGCGTCGGGGAGGGGAACACTGAAGCTTTCTTT	CASSVGEGNTEAFF
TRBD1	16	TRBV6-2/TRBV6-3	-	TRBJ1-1	TGTGCCAGCAGTTACTCGGACCGGACAGGGGATACTGAAGCTTTCTTT	CASSYSDRTGDTEAFF
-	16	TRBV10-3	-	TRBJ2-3	TGTGCCATCAGTGACCCAGGGTTCTACGGCACAGATACGCAGTATTTT	CAISDPGFYGTDTQYF
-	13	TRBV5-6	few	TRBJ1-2	TGTGCCAGCAGCTTGCCAGGCGACTATGGCTACACCTTC	CASSLPGDYGYTF
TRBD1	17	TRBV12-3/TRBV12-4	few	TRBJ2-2	TGTGCCAGCAGTGATTCCCTCCGGGACAGAAACACCGGGGAGCTGTTTTTT	CASSDSLRDRNTGELFF
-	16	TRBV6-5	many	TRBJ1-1	TGTGCCAGCAGCTCAAAACATTTCGGGGGGAGCACTGAAGCTTTCTTT	CASSSKHFGGSTEAFF
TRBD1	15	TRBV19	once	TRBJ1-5	TGTGCCAGTAGTGTTACAGGGGGAATGGCTCAGCCCCAGCATTTT	CASSVTGGMAQPQHF
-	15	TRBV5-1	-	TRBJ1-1	TGCGCCAGCAGCCCTTCAGGGGTTCGGAGCACTGAAGCTTTCTTT	CASSPSGVRSTEAFF
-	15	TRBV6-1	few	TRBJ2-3	TGTGCCAGCAGTGAATTGGGCGGGGGCACAGATACGCAGTATTTT	CASSELGGGTDTQYF